The source of this TCR beta chain is a study of shared clonotypes between healthy human individuals. Several immunoSEQ plates held equal portions of the genomic DNA taken from each subset. The repertoire was sequenced with immunoSEQ multiplex PCR; TCRdb's copy has only in-frame clones and lacks some. This table holds hundreds of thousands of clones, about four fifths found once. This CDR3 comprises 12 residues. Germline trimming cut 5 bases from V and 6 bases from J; bases unmatched to any gene: 2. Germline V lookup: CDR1 SGHAT, CDR2 FQDESV (reference sequence). The sample consisted of PBMCs. The chain joins TRBV11-1 to TRBJ1-1, with 8 bases matching TRBD1. The TCR comes from a woman aged 35 to 49 in good health. Some clones in this sample may be carry-over from other donors' samples. The CDR3 DNA sequence: TGTGCCAGCAGCGCGGACAGGGCTGAAGCTTTCTTT. Its translation: CASSADRAEAFF.